This T cell receptor (beta chain) was sequenced during a study of blood T cell repertoires in COVID-19. The junction had 8 bases not matched to a gene; V was cut back by 9 bases and J by 5 bases. Germline V gene sequence: CDR1 LNHDA, CDR2 SQIVND (reference sequence). This CDR3 region has 15 residues. Assay used: immunoSEQ multiplex PCR; TCRdb lists only in-frame clones, some missing. The table records roughly 100,000 clones, around four fifths of them present only once. V usage is TRBV19 and J usage is TRBJ2-4; TRBD1 aligns across 12 bases. The sequencing sample was made of peripheral blood. The sequence was obtained from a woman in her 70s with acute or convalescent COVID-19. The CDR3 loop is CASSPGQGAENIQYF. Here the CDR3 DNA reads TGTGCCAGCTCCCCGGGACAGGGGGCTGAAAACATTCAGTACTTC. Complete variable domain (other parts from reference TRBV19 and TRBJ2-4): DGGITQSPKYLFRKEGQNVTLSCEQNLNHDAMYWYRQDPGQGLRLIYYSQIVNDFQKGDIAEGYSVSREKKESFPLTVTSAQKNPTAFYLCASSPGQGAENIQYFGAGTRLSVL.